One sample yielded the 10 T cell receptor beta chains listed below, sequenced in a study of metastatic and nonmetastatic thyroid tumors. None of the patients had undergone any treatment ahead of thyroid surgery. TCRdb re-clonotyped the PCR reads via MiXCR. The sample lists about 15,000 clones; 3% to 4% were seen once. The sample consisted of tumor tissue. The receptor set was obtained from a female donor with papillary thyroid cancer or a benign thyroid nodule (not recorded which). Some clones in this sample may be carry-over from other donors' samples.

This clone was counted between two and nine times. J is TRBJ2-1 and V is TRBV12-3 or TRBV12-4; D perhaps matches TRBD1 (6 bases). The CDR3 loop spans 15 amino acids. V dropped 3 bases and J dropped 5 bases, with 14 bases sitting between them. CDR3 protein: CASSFGQGKNNEQFF. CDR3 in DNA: TGTGCCAGCAGTTTCGGGCAGGGGAAGAACAATGAGCAGTTCTTC.

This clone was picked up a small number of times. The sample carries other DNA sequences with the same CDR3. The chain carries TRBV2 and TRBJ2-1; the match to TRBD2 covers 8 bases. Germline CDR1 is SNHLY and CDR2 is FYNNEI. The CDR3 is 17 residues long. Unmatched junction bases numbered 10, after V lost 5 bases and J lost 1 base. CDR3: CASSSFSGIGSYNEQFF. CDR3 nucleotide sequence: TGTGCCAGCAGTTCCTTTAGCGGGATAGGTTCCTACAATGAGCAGTTCTTC.

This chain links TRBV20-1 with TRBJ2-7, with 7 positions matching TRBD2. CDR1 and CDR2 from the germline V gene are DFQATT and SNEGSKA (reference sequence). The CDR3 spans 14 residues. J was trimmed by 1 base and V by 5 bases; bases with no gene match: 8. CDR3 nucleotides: TGCAGTGCTGCAAAAGCTAGCGGATCCTACGAGCAGTACTTC. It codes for CSAAKASGSYEQYF.

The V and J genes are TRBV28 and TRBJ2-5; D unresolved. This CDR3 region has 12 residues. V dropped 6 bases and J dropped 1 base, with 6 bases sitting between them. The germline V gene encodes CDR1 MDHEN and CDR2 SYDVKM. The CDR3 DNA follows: TGTGCCAGCAGCTTAACCCAAGAGACCCAGTACTTC. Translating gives CASSLTQETQYF.

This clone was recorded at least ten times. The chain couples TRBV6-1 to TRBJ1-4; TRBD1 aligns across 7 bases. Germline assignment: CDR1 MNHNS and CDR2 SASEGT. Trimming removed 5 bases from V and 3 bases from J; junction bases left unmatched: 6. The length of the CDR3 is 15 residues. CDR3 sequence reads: CASSRKGASNEKLFF. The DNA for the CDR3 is TGTGCCAGCAGTAGGAAGGGGGCGTCTAATGAAAAACTGTTTTTT.

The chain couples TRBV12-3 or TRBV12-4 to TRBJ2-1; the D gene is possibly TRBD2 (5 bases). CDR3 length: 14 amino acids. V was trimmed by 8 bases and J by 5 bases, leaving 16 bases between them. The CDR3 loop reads CASGVRAGNNEQFF. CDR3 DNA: TGTGCCAGCGGGGTGAGGGCGGGTAACAATGAGCAGTTCTTC.

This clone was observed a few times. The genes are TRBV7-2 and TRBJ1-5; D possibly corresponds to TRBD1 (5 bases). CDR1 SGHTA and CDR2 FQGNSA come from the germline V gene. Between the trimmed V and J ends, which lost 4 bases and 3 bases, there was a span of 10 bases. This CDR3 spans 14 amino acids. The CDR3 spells CASSSGRLNQPQHF. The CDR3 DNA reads TGTGCCAGCAGCTCGGGACGGCTCAATCAGCCCCAGCATTTT.

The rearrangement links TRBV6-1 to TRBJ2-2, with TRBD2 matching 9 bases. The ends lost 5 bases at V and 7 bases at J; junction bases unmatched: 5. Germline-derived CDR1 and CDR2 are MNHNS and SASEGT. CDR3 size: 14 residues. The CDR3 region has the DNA TGTGCCAGCAGTCGACTAGCGGAGTACGGGGAGCTGTTTTTT. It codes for CASSRLAEYGELFF.

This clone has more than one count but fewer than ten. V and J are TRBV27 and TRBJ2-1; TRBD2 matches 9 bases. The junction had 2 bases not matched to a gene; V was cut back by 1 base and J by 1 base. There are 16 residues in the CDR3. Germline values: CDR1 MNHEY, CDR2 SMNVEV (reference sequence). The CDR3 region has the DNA TGTGCCAGCAGTTTATGGCTAGCGGGGTCCTACAATGAGCAGTTCTTC. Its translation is CASSLWLAGSYNEQFF.

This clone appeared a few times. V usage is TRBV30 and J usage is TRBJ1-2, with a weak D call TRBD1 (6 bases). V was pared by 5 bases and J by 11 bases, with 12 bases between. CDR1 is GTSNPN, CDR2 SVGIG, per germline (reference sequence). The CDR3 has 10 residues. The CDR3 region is CAWGAGVYTF. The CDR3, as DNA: TGTGCCTGGGGGGCAGGGGTGTACACCTTC.